The source of this T cell receptor (beta chain) is a study of CD8+ T cells in alopecia areata. The count of this clone is one. The antigen remains unidentified. General study findings and limits: A single nonresponder leaves the baseline CD8+ expansion link to response uncertain. Tofacitinib significantly brought down scalp clonality and expanded CD8+ clones among top 100. Researchers report lesional scalp, most notably alopecia totalis/universalis, outstripped normal scalp in clonality.

The treatment is: oral pan-JAK inhibitor, 5-10 mg twice daily. The authors sorted CD4+ and CD8+ T cells from PBMCs. RNA was isolated and reverse transcribed to cDNA, the sequencing template. Profiling relied on immunoSEQ multiplex PCR, and the TCRdb table lists in-frame clones only, not all of them. The sample consists of about 290,000 clones, more than 45% of them appearing once. This TCR came from a human donor with alopecia areata. The sequences come from CD4+ T cells sorted from blood, collected at week 24, from a patient treated with tofacitinib.

In nucleotides, the CDR3 is TGTGCCAGCAGCTTGCTAGGGATCGAGACCCAGTACTTC. Encoded protein: CASSLLGIETQYF. The rearrangement joins TRBV5-4 to TRBJ2-5; D gene ambiguous. CDR3 length equals 13 residues. Germline CDR1 and CDR2: SGHNT and YYREEE (reference sequence). Trimming pared 1 base from V and 5 bases from J, leaving 9 bases between.